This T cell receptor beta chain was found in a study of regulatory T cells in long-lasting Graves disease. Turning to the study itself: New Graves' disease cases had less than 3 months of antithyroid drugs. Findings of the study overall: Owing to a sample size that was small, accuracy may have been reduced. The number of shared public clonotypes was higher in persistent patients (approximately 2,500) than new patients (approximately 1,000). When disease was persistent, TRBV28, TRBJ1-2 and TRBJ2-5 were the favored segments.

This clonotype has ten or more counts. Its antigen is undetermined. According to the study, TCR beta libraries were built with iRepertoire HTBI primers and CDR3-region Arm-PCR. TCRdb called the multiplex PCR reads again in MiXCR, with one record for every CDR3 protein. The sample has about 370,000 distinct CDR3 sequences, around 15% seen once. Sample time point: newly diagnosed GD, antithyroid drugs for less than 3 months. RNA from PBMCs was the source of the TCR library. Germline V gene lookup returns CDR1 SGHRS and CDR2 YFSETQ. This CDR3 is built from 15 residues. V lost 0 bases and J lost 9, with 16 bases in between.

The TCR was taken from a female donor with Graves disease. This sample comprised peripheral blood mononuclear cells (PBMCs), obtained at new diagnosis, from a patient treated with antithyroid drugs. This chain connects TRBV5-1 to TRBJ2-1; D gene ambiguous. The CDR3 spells CASSLVLPGSVEQFF. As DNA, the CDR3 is TGCGCCAGCAGCTTGGTATTGCCAGGATCGGTTGAGCAGTTCTTC.